This is a list of T cell receptor beta chains from one sample in a study of spatial heterogeneity in lung cancer. TCRdb analysed the 5' RACE reads with MiXCR anew, one entry per CDR3 protein. The sample yields approximately 39,000 distinct CDR3 sequences, less than 6% seen once. Specimen: PBMCs, collected at surgery. The source of these receptors is a male donor with early-stage non-small cell lung cancer. Each CDR3 is given with its conserved first and last residue. The D gene is left open where the match is weak. The size field is filled for only some rows; it gives once, few, many or a size class.

d_gene	abundance	v_gene	j_gene	CDR3nt	CDR3aa
NA	NA	TRBV20-1	TRBJ1-1	TGCAGTGCCAAACCCCCGGACATCAAAACGGAAGCTTTCTTT	CSAKPPDIKTEAFF
NA	many	TRBV24-1	TRBJ1-2	TGTGCCACCAGTGATAGACAGGATCTCTATGGCTACACCTTC	CATSDRQDLYGYTF
NA	few	TRBV5-5	TRBJ2-3	TGTGCCAGCAGCTACACCTTCACAGATACGCAGTATTTT	CASSYTFTDTQYF
NA	few	TRBV21-1	TRBJ1-5	TGTGCCAGCAGCATTTTGACAGGGTCGACGCAGCCCCAGCATTTT	CASSILTGSTQPQHF
NA	many	TRBV10-3	TRBJ1-2	TGTGCCATCAGTGCCATGGGGTCCCCTAACTATGGCTACACCTTC	CAISAMGSPNYGYTF
NA	few	TRBV6-2/TRBV6-3	TRBJ2-3	TGTGCCAGCAGATCCTTTAGCAGAGAAAGCACAGATACGCAGTATTTT	CASRSFSRESTDTQYF
NA	NA	TRBV11-2	TRBJ2-3	TGTGCCAGCAGCTTAGAATTACAGGGAACGCAGTATTTT	CASSLELQGTQYF
TRBD2	many	TRBV14	TRBJ2-5	TGTGCCAGCAGCCAAGTCGGCGGGGGGACCCAAGAGACCCAGTACTTC	CASSQVGGGTQETQYF
NA	many	TRBV5-6	TRBJ2-7	TGTGCCAGCAGCCTGGGCGTTGGGGCCGAGCAGTACTTC	CASSLGVGAEQYF
NA	many	TRBV11-2	TRBJ2-6	TGTGCCAGCGCCCACAGTTCTGGGGCCAACGTCCTGACTTTC	CASAHSSGANVLTF
NA	NA	TRBV27	TRBJ2-7	TGTGCCAGCAGTTTACGTAGCGCGGACTACGAGCAGTACTTC	CASSLRSADYEQYF
NA	many	TRBV10-2	TRBJ1-1	TGCGCCAGCAGTTCACGGGTGAACACTGAAGCTTTCTTT	CASSSRVNTEAFF
NA	NA	TRBV29-1	TRBJ2-1	TGCAGCGTTGAAGGAATACGGACCATATTGGATGAGCAGTTCTTC	CSVEGIRTILDEQFF
NA	NA	TRBV5-1	TRBJ2-1	TGCGCCAGCAGCGCCGGGACCGTGAATTACAATGAGCAGTTCTTC	CASSAGTVNYNEQFF
NA	many	TRBV11-2	TRBJ2-6	TGTGCCAGCAGCTTAGTCTTTGGGGCCAACGTCCTGACTTTC	CASSLVFGANVLTF
TRBD1	few	TRBV7-6	TRBJ2-1	TGTGCCAGCAGCTTTGTTGGACAGGGGGTACTTAGTGAGCAGTTCTTC	CASSFVGQGVLSEQFF
TRBD1	many	TRBV12-3/TRBV12-4	TRBJ2-6	TGTGCCAGCACCTGGGACAGGGGGATCCATTCTGGGGCCAACGTCCTGACTTTC	CASTWDRGIHSGANVLTF
NA	few	TRBV7-2	TRBJ2-7	TGTGCCAGCAGCTTCTGGGGATACGAGCAGTACTTC	CASSFWGYEQYF
TRBD1	many	TRBV4-2	TRBJ2-7	TGTGCCAGCAGCCTGAAGCCTCTAGGACAGGGCATCGCCGAGCAGTACTTC	CASSLKPLGQGIAEQYF
NA	many	TRBV6-5	TRBJ1-3	TGTGCCAGCAGTTACTCGAACAGCCACTCTGGAAACACCATATATTTT	CASSYSNSHSGNTIYF
TRBD1	many	TRBV10-3	TRBJ1-5	TGTGCCATCAGCCAACAGGGGGAAGGCAATCAGCCCCAGCATTTT	CAISQQGEGNQPQHF
TRBD2	NA	TRBV29-1	TRBJ2-2	TGCAGCGTTCCCCTAGCGGGGGCCAACACCGGGGAGCTGTTTTTT	CSVPLAGANTGELFF
NA	many	TRBV7-2	TRBJ2-2	TGTGCCAGCAGCTTAAGGAGCGACCCGAACACCGGGGAGCTGTTTTTT	CASSLRSDPNTGELFF
TRBD1	many	TRBV20-1	TRBJ1-2	TGCAGTGCCTCAGTAGGGGGCCATGGCTACACCTTC	CSASVGGHGYTF
NA	many	TRBV2	TRBJ2-7	TGTGCCAGCATCGTGTTATCCTACGAGCAGTACTTC	CASIVLSYEQYF
TRBD1	many	TRBV10-3	TRBJ2-1	TGTGCCATCCGACAGGGCGGTGAGCAGTTCTTC	CAIRQGGEQFF
TRBD1	many	TRBV20-1	TRBJ2-3	TGCACCCCAGGGGGCCTGGGCACAGATACGCAGTATTTT	CTPGGLGTDTQYF
NA	NA	TRBV29-1	TRBJ2-3	TGCAGCGTTAGCCGGGCTTCAGGTCCCCCAGATACGCAGTATTTT	CSVSRASGPPDTQYF
NA	many	TRBV7-3	TRBJ1-6	TGTGCCAGCAGCCCCGACAATCAGTATAATTCACCCCTCCACTTT	CASSPDNQYNSPLHF
NA	many	TRBV5-6	TRBJ2-3	TGTGCCAGCAGCCCTGACAGGCCCAGGGATACGCAGTATTTT	CASSPDRPRDTQYF
NA	many	TRBV28	TRBJ2-1	TGTGCCAGCAGTTTACGGAGGGGTTGGGACAATGAGCAGTTCTTC	CASSLRRGWDNEQFF
NA	many	TRBV6-1	TRBJ1-5	TGTGCCAGCAGTGAGTCGAACCCACTGCCCCAGCATTTT	CASSESNPLPQHF
NA	many	TRBV12-3/TRBV12-4	TRBJ2-5	TGTGCCAGCAGTTTAACTTCCGAAGGGACCCAGTACTTC	CASSLTSEGTQYF
NA	many	TRBV6-5	TRBJ2-5	TGTGCCAGCAGTAATACAGCGGAAGAGACCCAGTACTTC	CASSNTAEETQYF
NA	NA	TRBV5-8	TRBJ1-2	TGTGCCAGCAGCCATGAGGGGGGCGCTAACTATGGCTACACCTTC	CASSHEGGANYGYTF